The 6 T cell receptor beta chains below come from one sample, sequenced in a study of patients and donors after allogeneic stem cell transplantation. TCRdb re-called the RT-PCR reads with MiXCR, one entry per CDR3 protein. This sample carries about 200,000 distinct CDR3 sequences, about 38% of them seen once, and the ten largest clones take around 10%. Sequences were obtained from blood, either unsorted or a sorted T cell fraction (not recorded which). The receptor set was obtained from a human donor who was either an allogeneic HSCT recipient or a stem cell or donor lymphocyte infusion donor (not recorded which). It is not recorded whose cells these are; they may come from a transplant donor.

This clonotype was seen a few times. The chain employs TRBV10-3 and TRBJ1-1; D not resolved. V was pared by 6 bases and J by 4 bases, with 15 bases between. From germline, CDR1 is ENHRY and CDR2 SYGVKD. The CDR3 spans 14 residues. CDR3 loop: CAISYLNRTTEAFF. In nucleotides, the CDR3 is TGTGCCATCAGCTACTTAAACCGGACCACTGAAGCTTTCTTT.

The genes are TRBV29-1 and TRBJ2-7, with 9 bases matching TRBD1. Germline CDR1 is SQVTM and CDR2 is ANQGSEA. This CDR3 spans 13 amino acids. Losses at the gene ends were 7 bases for V and 4 bases for J; bases not matched to a gene: 8. The CDR3 loop reads CSDERTGAYEQYF. For the CDR3, the DNA is TGCAGCGACGAAAGGACAGGGGCGTACGAGCAGTACTTC.

The chain employs TRBV5-1 and TRBJ2-1; 11 bases agree with TRBD1. The CDR3 runs 14 residues. CDR1 is SGHRS and CDR2 is YFSETQ in the germline V gene. The ends lost 5 bases at V and 9 bases at J; junction bases unmatched: 7. CDR3 coding DNA: TGCGCCAGCAGTCCCCGGACAGGGGGCACTGAGCAGTTCTTC. Protein product: CASSPRTGGTEQFF.

In its sample, this clonotype was seen once. The chain carries TRBV15 and TRBJ1-2; 9 bases line up with TRBD1. From germline, CDR1 is LNHNV and CDR2 YYDKDF (reference sequence). This CDR3 has 15 residues. Trimming removed 3 bases from V and 3 bases from J; junction bases left unmatched: 5. The CDR3 reads CATSSLDRGDYGYTF. CDR3 nucleotide sequence: TGTGCCACCAGCAGTCTGGACAGGGGTGACTATGGCTACACCTTC.

This sequence joins TRBV6-5 and TRBJ2-1; D is uncertain. CDR3 length equals 11 residues. Germline values: CDR1 MNHEY, CDR2 SVGAGI. V was shortened by 7 bases and J by 3 bases, with 4 bases between the two germline ends. CDR3 in DNA: TGTGCCAGCACCTACTACAATGAGCAGTTCTTC. Its translation is CASTYYNEQFF.

This rearrangement joins TRBV5-6 to TRBJ2-5, with 11 bases lining up with TRBD2. Germline CDR1 and CDR2: SGHDT and YYEEEE. The CDR3 is 14 residues long. Unmatched junction bases numbered 4, after V lost 4 bases and J lost 5 bases. The CDR3 sequence is CASSQGLAAETQYF. The DNA for the CDR3 is TGTGCCAGCAGCCAGGGACTAGCGGCGGAGACCCAGTACTTC.